These T cell receptor beta chains were read from a single sample in a study of blood T cell repertoires in COVID-19. The protocol was immunoSEQ multiplex PCR, while the TCRdb copy is restricted to in-frame clones and leaves out a portion. The sample yields 140,000 or so clones, approximately 90% seen once. Sample: peripheral blood. These receptors came from a woman older than 75 with acute or convalescent COVID-19. CDR3s include the opening cysteine and the closing phenylalanine or tryptophan. The D gene is left open where the match is weak. Clone size is shown for a subset of rows, as once, few, many or a class of expanded clone.

>TRBD1|TRBV7-2|NA|TRBJ1-4|19
TGTGCCAGCAGCTTAGCCCCCCGACAGGGGGCAGCGACTAATGAAAAACTGTTTTTT
CASSLAPRQGAATNEKLFF
>TRBD1|TRBV4-1|once|TRBJ1-1|16
TGCGCCAGCAGCCTTCAGGGGGCCCCCGGCAACACTGAAGCTTTCTTT
CASSLQGAPGNTEAFF
>NA|TRBV18|few|TRBJ2-7|15
TGTGCCAGCTCACCAAGGATGGAGCGAAGCCGCGAGCAGTACTTC
CASSPRMERSREQYF
>TRBD2|TRBV4-1|NA|TRBJ2-1|17
TGCGCCAGCAGCCGCCCGGTAGGACTAGACCCTACCGGTGAGCAGTTCTTC
CASSRPVGLDPTGEQFF
>NA|TRBV7-7|NA|TRBJ2-3|12
TGTGCTAGCAGCTTAGGTCGGGGTACGCAGTATTTT
CASSLGRGTQYF
>NA|TRBV18|NA|TRBJ1-3|17
TGTGCCAGCTCACCCCGGACAGCCTCGGGATCTGGAAACACCATATATTTT
CASSPRTASGSGNTIYF
>NA|TRBV5-5|NA|TRBJ1-5|14
TGTGCCAGCAGCTTGGTTACAGGGAATCAGCCCCAGCATTTT
CASSLVTGNQPQHF
>TRBD1|TRBV24-1|NA|TRBJ1-1|13
TGTGCCACCATCCCAGGGGGCTCCACTGAAGCTTTCTTT
CATIPGGSTEAFF
>TRBD2|TRBV2|NA|TRBJ2-3|13
TGTGCCAGAGCGGGACTCAGCACAGATACGCAGTATTTT
CARAGLSTDTQYF
>NA|TRBV5-4|NA|TRBJ2-7|14
TGTGCCAGCAGCCCCGAGGGCAGATCCTACGAGCAGTACTTC
CASSPEGRSYEQYF
>NA|TRBV3-1/TRBV3-2|NA|TRBJ2-5|15
TGTGCCAGCAGCCCTCGGGAGGGGGCCGGAGAGACCCAGTACTTC
CASSPREGAGETQYF
>NA|TRBV6-1|NA|TRBJ1-3|16
TGTGCCAGCAGTGATCGGGGGGCCAACTCTGGAAACACCATATATTTT
CASSDRGANSGNTIYF
>NA|TRBV18|NA|TRBJ1-2|13
TGTGCCAGCTCATCACAGAGCCTCTATGGCTACACCTTC
CASSSQSLYGYTF
>TRBD1|TRBV7-9|NA|TRBJ1-6|16
TGTGCCAGCAGCCCGTCAGGACAGGGGGCTGAATCACCCCTCCACTTT
CASSPSGQGAESPLHF
>NA|TRBV6-5|NA|TRBJ2-3|15
TGTGCCAGCAGTTACGCCCGGGTGAGCACAGATACGCAGTATTTT
CASSYARVSTDTQYF
>TRBD2|TRBV10-3|NA|TRBJ2-1|15
TGTGCCATCAGGGCGAGCGGGGCCCCCTACAATGAGCAGTTCTTC
CAIRASGAPYNEQFF
>NA|TRBV2|NA|TRBJ1-1|13
TGTGCCAGCAAGGCGGACTTGAACACTGAAGCTTTCTTT
CASKADLNTEAFF
>TRBD1|TRBV29-1|once|TRBJ2-2|15
TGCAGCGCGATTGCAGGGGGCGGAATCACCGGGGAGCTGTTTTTT
CSAIAGGGITGELFF
>NA|TRBV18|NA|TRBJ2-2|14
TGTGCCAGCTCACCAACAGAGAACACCGGGGAGCTGTTTTTT
CASSPTENTGELFF
>NA|TRBV5-1|few|TRBJ2-3|13
TGCGCCAGCAGCTTCCCGGGGGAGGATACGCAGTATTTT
CASSFPGEDTQYF
>TRBD2|TRBV9|NA|TRBJ2-2|17
TGTGCCAGCAGCGTAGGATCGGCGGGGGTGGGGACCGGGGAGCTGTTTTTT
CASSVGSAGVGTGELFF
>TRBD1|TRBV6-2/TRBV6-3|NA|TRBJ2-7|15
TGTGCCAGCAGCCACCTACCGGGACAGGTCTACGAGCAGTACTTC
CASSHLPGQVYEQYF
>TRBD1|TRBV7-9|once|TRBJ1-2|16
TGTGCCAGCAGCCCGGACCCGGGACAGGGGGCTGACGGCTACACCTTC
CASSPDPGQGADGYTF
>NA|TRBV7-2|few|TRBJ1-2|13
TGTGCCAGCAGCCGACGGGGGGAGTCCGACTACACCTTC
CASSRRGESDYTF
>TRBD1|TRBV19|NA|TRBJ1-6|13
TGTGCCAGTAGAACTGACAGGGAGTCACCCCTCCACTTT
CASRTDRESPLHF
>NA|TRBV6-5|NA|TRBJ2-5|15
TGTGCCAGCAGTTACCAGGGACAACTCCAAGAGACCCAGTACTTC
CASSYQGQLQETQYF
>TRBD1|TRBV12-5|NA|TRBJ2-5|15
TGTGCTAGTGCCCAAGCCCAGGGGGCTAGGGAGACCCAGTACTTC
CASAQAQGARETQYF
>NA|TRBV19|NA|TRBJ2-5|13
TGTGCCAGTAGTATAGGACGGGAAGAGACCCAGTACTTC
CASSIGREETQYF
>TRBD1|TRBV4-3|NA|TRBJ1-4|15
TGCGCCAGCAGCCAAGGGACAGGGGTCGTGGAAAAACTGTTTTTT
CASSQGTGVVEKLFF
>TRBD1|TRBV20-1|NA|TRBJ1-1|14
TGCAGTGCTAGTCAGTCAGGGGGCCACACTGAAGCTTTCTTT
CSASQSGGHTEAFF
>NA|TRBV5-6|once|TRBJ1-5|16
TGTGCCAGCAGCTTTTACGATACACTACCAAATCAGCCCCAGCATTTT
CASSFYDTLPNQPQHF
>NA|TRBV5-1|once|TRBJ1-1|14
TGCGCCAGCAGCTTGGTCACAGGGAATAATGAAGCTTTCTTT
CASSLVTGNNEAFF
>NA|TRBV12-5|once|TRBJ2-1|14
TGTGCTAGTGGTTTGTGGAGGGAAGGTGGTGAGCAGTTCTTC
CASGLWREGGEQFF
>TRBD1|TRBV29-1|NA|TRBJ1-5|14
TGCAGCGTTGCAGGGGGAAGGGGGGATCAGCCCCAGCATTTT
CSVAGGRGDQPQHF
>NA|TRBV11-1|NA|TRBJ1-4|14
TGTGCCAGCAGCTTAGGACGGGAGTCCGAAAAACTGTTTTTT
CASSLGRESEKLFF
>NA|TRBV12-5|NA|TRBJ1-1|16
TGTGCTAGTGGTTTGGTCAGCGGGGGTTGGAACACTGAAGCTTTCTTT
CASGLVSGGWNTEAFF
>TRBD1|TRBV6-6|few|TRBJ1-5|16
TGTGCCAGCAGTTACGACAGGGCTAATAGCAATCAGCCCCAGCATTTT
CASSYDRANSNQPQHF
>NA|TRBV6-5|NA|TRBJ1-2|13
TGTGCCAGTCAGACAGGAGCACTCTATGGCTACACCTTC
CASQTGALYGYTF
>NA|TRBV11-3|NA|TRBJ2-1|13
TGTGCCAGCAGCTTAGAGTCCCGCAATGAGCAGTTCTTC
CASSLESRNEQFF
>NA|TRBV5-1|NA|TRBJ1-2|15
TGCGCCAGCAGCTTGGCCCCAGAAGCTAACTATGGCTACACCTTC
CASSLAPEANYGYTF
>TRBD1|TRBV19|once|TRBJ2-7|13
TGTGCCAGTTCCGACAGGGCAGCCTACGAGCAGTACTTC
CASSDRAAYEQYF
>TRBD1|TRBV5-4|once|TRBJ1-2|12
TGTGCCAGCAGCGTACCGGGACAGGGGATCTCCTTC
CASSVPGQGISF
>NA|TRBV3-1/TRBV3-2|NA|TRBJ1-3|14
TGTGCCAGCAGCCAGAGGACAGAGGGAAACACCATATATTTT
CASSQRTEGNTIYF
>TRBD1|TRBV18|NA|TRBJ1-1|14
TGTGCCAGCTCACCGGACAGGCAGAACACTGAAGCTTTCTTT
CASSPDRQNTEAFF
>TRBD2|TRBV11-2|NA|TRBJ2-5|19
TGTGCCAGCAGCTTGGAACTACTAGCGGGGGGGCCGTGGCAAGAGACCCAGTACTTC
CASSLELLAGGPWQETQYF
>NA|TRBV6-5|NA|TRBJ1-3|12
TGTGCCAGCAGTTCAACTGGAAACACCATATATTTT
CASSSTGNTIYF
>TRBD1|TRBV30|NA|TRBJ1-6|19
TGTGCCTGGAGTGTACAGCGGACAGGGGGCGTAGGGAATAATTCACCCCTCCACTTT
CAWSVQRTGGVGNNSPLHF
>TRBD1|TRBV29-1|NA|TRBJ1-2|13
TGCAGCGCTAGGGACAGGGTGGACTATGGCTACACCTTC
CSARDRVDYGYTF
>NA|TRBV5-3|NA|TRBJ2-1|9
TGTGCCAGAAGCCCATCAGAGTTCTTC
CARSPSEFF
>TRBD2|TRBV6-1|NA|TRBJ2-2|16
TGTGCCAGCAGTGAAATGGGAGCGGGGTGGTCCGGGGAGCTGTTTTTT
CASSEMGAGWSGELFF
>TRBD1|TRBV5-4|NA|TRBJ2-1|13
TGTGCCAGCAGCCGGACAGGGGGCAATGAGCAGTTCTTC
CASSRTGGNEQFF
>NA|TRBV29-1|NA|TRBJ2-7|11
TGCAGCGTTGTGGGGGCATACGAGCAGTACTTC
CSVVGAYEQYF
>TRBD1|TRBV2|NA|TRBJ1-2|15
TGTGCCAGCAGTGTCCGGACAGGGTCTGTTAGTGGCTACACCTTC
CASSVRTGSVSGYTF
>TRBD1|TRBV7-9|NA|TRBJ1-1|15
TGTGCCAGCAGCTTAGGAGGGGGCACGGACACTGAAGCTTTCTTT
CASSLGGGTDTEAFF
>NA|TRBV5-8|NA|TRBJ2-6|18
TGTGCCAGCAGAACGTACAGGGAGCTAGGCTCTGGGGCCAACGTCCTGACTTTC
CASRTYRELGSGANVLTF
>NA|TRBV7-9|NA|TRBJ2-3|15
TGTGCCAGCAGCTCCGTCAGGGTTTGGGCAGATACGCAGTATTTT
CASSSVRVWADTQYF
>TRBD1|TRBV6-2/TRBV6-3|NA|TRBJ1-4|15
TGTGCCAGCAGTACGACAGGGACAACTAATGAAAAACTGTTTTTT
CASSTTGTTNEKLFF
>NA|TRBV19|NA|TRBJ1-5|18
TGTGCCAGTACCCTCGACAGGTTAGAGTTATATAGCAATCAGCCCCAGCATTTT
CASTLDRLELYSNQPQHF
>NA|TRBV28|NA|TRBJ2-1|14
TGTGCCAGCAGTTATAATATATATCTCGGTGAGCAGTTCTTC
CASSYNIYLGEQFF
>NA|TRBV4-3|NA|TRBJ2-3|14
TGCGCCAGCAGCCAAGGTAGTGTCTCAGATACGCAGTATTTT
CASSQGSVSDTQYF